This T cell receptor beta chain was sequenced in a study of CD8 T cells in Susac syndrome. General observations from the study: It was acknowledged in the study that the number of individuals who were included in its TCR sequencing and HLA analysis was relatively small.

Points on this clonotype: The target antigen is unknown.

Trimming took off 0 bases at V and 2 bases at J, with 7 bases between the two ends. In germline, CDR1 is SGHRS, CDR2 YFSETQ. The CDR3 extends over 14 amino acids. RNA in amounts of roughly 0.45 to 1 ug was reverse transcribed with random hexamers. Amplification of TCR beta CDR3 spanned 54 Vbeta and 13 Jbeta via immunoSEQ multiplex PCR. TCRdb re-derived calls from the immunoSEQ multiplex PCR reads in MiXCR, one entry per CDR3 protein. In the table there are fewer than 250,000 distinct CDR3 sequences, 92% of which are singletons. From blood CD8+ and CD4+ T cells, TCR beta sequences were generated. Specimen: CD8+ T cells from PBMCs. The source of this sequence is a human donor with multiple sclerosis. The chain has TRBV5-1 and TRBJ2-3; D gene unclear. The CDR3 loop reads CASSLELSTDTQYF. The CDR3 DNA reads TGCGCCAGCAGCTTGGAGCTGTCCACAGATACGCAGTATTTT.